This TCR beta chain was documented in a study of neurological immune-mediated disorders (dated by TCRdb to between 2018 and 2020). Background on the whole study: Among the 35 or so multiple sclerosis patients, relapsing-remitting MS was present in around 30 and secondary progressive MS was present in 3. The study compared peripheral blood TCR-beta repertoires of HTLV-I-associated myelopathy (HAM/TSP) patients, multiple sclerosis patients and healthy controls using UMI-based sequencing. The cohort included roughly 71 subjects: around 15 with HAM/TSP, approximately 34 with multiple sclerosis, and roughly 20 healthy controls. Longitudinal samples, technical triplicates and paired sorted CD4+ and CD8+ T-cell subsets, alongside PBMC samples, were included among the approximately 110 TCR-beta libraries.

CDR1 DFQATT and CDR2 SNEGSKA were looked up in the germline V gene (reference sequence). Trimming accounts for 1 base at V and 0 bases at J, while the number of junction bases matched to no gene is 0. The CDR3 holds 17 amino acids from the cysteine to the phenylalanine. The kept DNA is CDR3 alone, 51 bases in frame from the first base. This clonotype came up many times. The antigen this receptor binds is unknown. No base quality information exists; no much larger clone differs at one position. Unsorted PBMC libraries were generated from 2 million PBMCs stored in RNAlater at -80 °C until RNA extraction. Multiple sclerosis patients were enrolled in a US clinical protocol evaluating disease progression by magnetic resonance imaging. Peripheral blood was subjected to Ficoll-Hypaque density gradient centrifugation to isolate PBMCs, which were then cryopreserved in liquid nitrogen. General conclusions and limits of the study: The MS cluster showed no association with clinical or MRI features, and the authors stated that larger cohorts are needed. TCR clonal expansion was highest in HAM/TSP patients and lowest in MS patients, with MS patients falling below even healthy controls. In phylogenetic analysis, the repertoires of 18 of 34 MS patients grouped into a cluster of related CDR3 sequences, which suggests a possible signature at the repertoire level. Expanded clones from different subjects shared no identical CDR3 amino acid sequences, which suggests that TCR-beta repertoires were private in all groups.

cDNA was synthesized by template-switch 5'RACE using a primer with a 10-nucleotide random unique molecular identifier that tagged each TCR transcript. Every sequencing run yielded over 190 million TCR-beta sequences covering 15-18 subjects. Total RNA was extracted with the RNeasy kit. TCR-beta VDJ regions were amplified with primers for the TCR constant region and the 5'RACE anchor, using the KAPA Real-time Library Amplification kit. A first PCR added sample indexes and Illumina adaptors, and a second PCR then raised library yield. After purification with Ampure beads, the TCR product of roughly 650 bp was size-selected on a 2% E-gel SizeSelection system. Before pooling, libraries had their quality checked on a Bioanalyzer, their concentration measured with Qubit, and their quantity determined with the Kapa Library Quantification kit. Libraries were sequenced paired-end 2 x 150 bp on an Illumina HiSeq 2500. To increase sequence diversity, about 24-32% phiX was spiked into each library pool. From the authors' description of their analysis: The UMI-based MiGEC pipeline processed quality-filtered reads and removed over 80% of raw TCR sequences during error correction. IMGT germline references were used for alignment of VDJ genes, and clonotypes were defined by a unique CDR3 amino acid sequence together with V-J genes. VDJtools evaluated clonal expansion, Shannon diversity and CDR3 relatedness (CalcPairwiseDistances, ClusterSamples); CLCbio workbench built phylogenetic trees. Expanded clones were defined as having at least 8 unique UMIs, based on coefficient-of-variation modelling across technical triplicates. TCRdb reprocessed the public reads (quality trimming at Q25 with fastp, clone calling with MiXCR) and kept in-frame beta chains. Each CDR3 protein appears once, grouped with its most common genes and DNA. What appears here as the V and J calls and clone size reflects TCRdb's work, not the paper's. The sample yields around 130,000 distinct CDR3 sequences; approximately 3.2% were counted once. The ten largest clones add up to over 1% of the sample.

The source material was PBMCs. Recombination linked TRBV20-1 to TRBJ2-2, and 15 bases in between align with TRBD2. The sequence derives from a woman aged 25-40 years with multiple sclerosis. The CDR3 reads CSARGTSGGANTGELFF. The base sequence is TGCAGTGCTAGAGGGACTAGCGGGGGGGCGAACACCGGGGAGCTGTTTTTT.